This T cell receptor beta chain comes out of a study of cytomegalovirus exposure and HLA in healthy donors. Across the whole study: About 85 million unique TCRs from HLA-typed donors were held in an early release of data.

Germline assignment: CDR1 MNHNS and CDR2 SASEGT. The CDR3 extends over 15 amino acids. V shed 5 bases and J shed 0 bases, with 13 bases lying between them. About this clone itself: Its antigen is undetermined.

Donors counted as nominally healthy when sampled, yet unrecorded immune exposures were likely. PCR employed 60 Vbeta and 13 Jbeta primers. Assay: immunoSEQ multiplex PCR; the TCRdb copy retains only in-frame clones and omits some. The table lists roughly 110,000 clones, around 80% of them singletons. Findings and limits, study-wide: It was only CMV serostatus that was available as immune exposure information.

This TCR derives from a woman between 50 and 59 years old in good health and CMV-seropositive. The specimen was PBMCs. V gene TRBV6-1 combines with J gene TRBJ1-1, with a possible D match to TRBD1 (6 bases). The chain's CDR3 is CASSLGTRLNTEAFF. CDR3 coding DNA: TGTGCCAGCAGTTTAGGGACAAGACTGAACACTGAAGCTTTCTTT.